The text below deals with one TCR beta chain. Profiling relied on immunoSEQ multiplex PCR, and the TCRdb table lists in-frame clones only, not all of them. The sample shows about 370,000 clones, over 85% of them seen only once. Trimming took 5 bases from V and 7 from J; bases not matched to a gene: 10. The CDR3 runs 14 residues. Germline values: CDR1 MNHEY, CDR2 SVGAGI. The data were obtained in a study of blood T cell repertoires in COVID-19. Background on the study: Acute and convalescent COVID-19 specimens originated in the United States, Italy and Spain. Nucleic acid was either cDNA or gDNA, and it came from T cells, B-cell-depleted T cells, or PBMCs.

For recovered donors of Cohort 3, there were two negative PCRs, clearance, or symptom resolution. The sample taken for sequencing was PBMCs or T cells enriched from blood (not recorded which). The clonotype was recovered from a woman aged 25-40 years who had recovered from COVID-19. V and J are TRBV6-5 and TRBJ2-7, with 8 nucleotides matching TRBD2. CDR3 region: CASSRSGVPGEQYF. The DNA of the CDR3 is TGTGCCAGCAGTCGTAGCGGGGTCCCGGGAGAGCAGTACTTC.